This entry describes one TCR beta chain. TCRB transcripts that were expressed got sequenced, as all of the isolated RNA had been reverse transcribed. The data were produced by immunoSEQ multiplex PCR, yet TCRdb's version contains in-frame clones alone and is incomplete. The sample lists 450,000 to 550,000 clones; 25% to 35% were seen once. The sample originates from a study of beta chain features in type 1 diabetes. Between the trimmed V and J ends, which lost 0 bases and 2 bases, there was a span of 8 bases. There are 14 residues in the CDR3. In germline, CDR1 is GTSNPN, CDR2 SVGIG (reference sequence).

The receptor comes from a man aged 18 to 29 in good health. The gene calls are TRBV30 and TRBJ1-3; D not resolved. Sequencing was done on a sample of naive CD4+ T cells from blood. The CDR3: CAWSVHSAGNTIYF. The CDR3 coding sequence is TGTGCCTGGAGTGTACACTCCGCTGGAAACACCATATATTTT.